This is a list of T cell receptor beta chains from one sample in a study of blood T cell repertoires in COVID-19. This table comes from immunoSEQ multiplex PCR, and its TCRdb copy is limited to in-frame clones, with some not included. The sample includes a few hundred thousand clones, just under 90% of them seen just once. The sequenced material came from peripheral blood. Receptor source: a woman aged 40 to 50 with acute or convalescent COVID-19. The CDR3 runs from the conserved cysteine through the conserved F or W. D genes are given only for firm matches. Some rows have no size entry. The others give once, few or many, or a class for an expanded clone.

J,V,size,D,DNA,CDR3
TRBJ2-5,TRBV12-3/TRBV12-4,NA,NA,TGTGCCAGCAGATCGCAGTACCAAGAGACCCAGTACTTC,CASRSQYQETQYF
TRBJ1-1,TRBV18,NA,TRBD1,TGTGCCAGCTCACCCCAGGGGGTCATGAACACTGAAGCTTTCTTT,CASSPQGVMNTEAFF
TRBJ1-2,TRBV6-5,once,TRBD1,TGTGCCAGCAGCGCTGGGACAGGGGGCGTAGGCTACACCTTC,CASSAGTGGVGYTF
TRBJ2-4,TRBV11-2,once,TRBD2,TGTGCCAGCAGCTCCTATAGAGCGAGCGGGGGGGCAAGTCGAAACATTCAGTACTTC,CASSSYRASGGASRNIQYF
TRBJ1-4,TRBV30,NA,TRBD1,TGTGCCTGGAGTGTCCCCCTGACAGGGGGCCGGGAAAAACTGTTTTTT,CAWSVPLTGGREKLFF
TRBJ1-2,TRBV3-1/TRBV3-2,NA,NA,TGTGCCAGCAGCCTACGGGGGGACTATGGCTACACCTTC,CASSLRGDYGYTF
TRBJ2-5,TRBV5-1,NA,TRBD1,TGCGCCAGCAGCTCGGGACAGCAAGAGACCCAGTACTTC,CASSSGQQETQYF
TRBJ1-1,TRBV7-6,NA,TRBD1,TGTGCCAGCAGAAAACAGGGGTACACTGAAGCTTTCTTT,CASRKQGYTEAFF
TRBJ2-1,TRBV9,NA,TRBD1,TGTGCCAGCAGCGTAGGCGATGAGGGGACAGGCACGTTCTTC,CASSVGDEGTGTFF
TRBJ1-2,TRBV6-4,NA,NA,TGTGCCAGCAACGGAGGAAACTATGGCTACACCTTC,CASNGGNYGYTF
TRBJ1-1,TRBV5-1,NA,NA,TGCGCCAGCAGCTTGGTACAGGCGATGAACACTGAAGCTTTCTTT,CASSLVQAMNTEAFF
TRBJ2-1,TRBV2,NA,TRBD2,TGTGCCAGCATACGAACTAGCGGGGGGTTTCTCTACAATGAGCAGTTCTTC,CASIRTSGGFLYNEQFF
TRBJ1-2,TRBV9,NA,TRBD1,TGTGCCAGCAGCGTAGACTCCGGACAGGGGTCTGGCTACACCTTC,CASSVDSGQGSGYTF
TRBJ2-1,TRBV9,NA,NA,TGTGCCAGCAGCAAGGACAACTACAATGAGCAGTTCTTC,CASSKDNYNEQFF
TRBJ1-1,TRBV12-3/TRBV12-4,NA,NA,TGTGCCAGCAGTCCCAGCGGGAACACTGAAGCTTTCTTT,CASSPSGNTEAFF
TRBJ2-1,TRBV2,NA,NA,TGTGCCAGTACCCCAGGGAGGGAGCAGTTCTTC,CASTPGREQFF
TRBJ1-6,TRBV5-5,few,TRBD1,TGTGCCAGCAGCCCCGTCGGACAGGGGGTGGATTCACCCCTCCACTTT,CASSPVGQGVDSPLHF
TRBJ1-1,TRBV6-4,NA,NA,TGTGCCAGCAGTGACACTCAAACAGGGTGGACTGAAGCTTTCTTT,CASSDTQTGWTEAFF
TRBJ1-1,TRBV9,NA,NA,TGTGCCAGCAGCGTTTCTGGGGGCTCCGACACTGAAGCTTTCTTT,CASSVSGGSDTEAFF
TRBJ1-1,TRBV18,NA,NA,TGTGCCAGCTCACCTTTAGGAGGGTCGGCTGAAGCTTTCTTT,CASSPLGGSAEAFF
TRBJ1-2,TRBV19,NA,TRBD1,TGTGCCAGTAGTCAGGGGGCGGTTAACTATGGCTACACCTTC,CASSQGAVNYGYTF
TRBJ2-5,TRBV25-1,NA,NA,TGTGCCAGCAGTGACGGTGATAAAGAGACCCAGTACTTC,CASSDGDKETQYF
TRBJ1-2,TRBV24-1,NA,NA,TGTGCCACCAGTGAGGCTACAGGGCATTATGGCTACACCTTC,CATSEATGHYGYTF
TRBJ1-1,TRBV11-2,NA,TRBD1,TGTGCCAGCAGCTCGATTCGTCCCGGGACAGGGATTGACACTGAAGCTTTCTTT,CASSSIRPGTGIDTEAFF
TRBJ1-5,TRBV3-1/TRBV3-2,NA,NA,TGTGCCAGCAGCCAAGGGGGGGTGAGCAATCAGCCCCAGCATTTT,CASSQGGVSNQPQHF
TRBJ1-5,TRBV7-2,NA,NA,TGTGCCAGCAGCTTAAATGGGCAGAATCAGCCCCAGCATTTT,CASSLNGQNQPQHF
TRBJ2-2,TRBV7-8,NA,TRBD1,TGTGCCAGCAGCAGTCAGGGTAGGGGGCCCACCGGGGAGCTGTTTTTT,CASSSQGRGPTGELFF
TRBJ1-1,TRBV11-2,few,NA,TGTGCCAGCAGCCCCCGAGGTCTAACGGGAACTGAAGCTTTCTTT,CASSPRGLTGTEAFF
TRBJ2-1,TRBV7-9,NA,TRBD1,TGTGCCAGCCGCGACAGGGGGAGCTCCTACAATGAGCAGTTCTTC,CASRDRGSSYNEQFF
TRBJ1-4,TRBV15,NA,NA,TGTGCCACCAGCAGGGGGCAAAGTCTTAATGAAAAACTGTTTTTT,CATSRGQSLNEKLFF
TRBJ2-1,TRBV5-1,NA,TRBD2,TGCGCCAGCCGCACTAGCGGGGGGGCAAATGAGCAGTTCTTC,CASRTSGGANEQFF
TRBJ1-1,TRBV30,NA,NA,TGTGCCTGGAGCGATAACAGTAAACGGCTACTGTTGAACACTGAAGCTTTCTTT,CAWSDNSKRLLLNTEAFF
TRBJ1-2,TRBV19,NA,TRBD1,TGTGCCAGTAGTATGGGGCGAGTCCACAGGGGCTATGGCTACACCTTC,CASSMGRVHRGYGYTF
TRBJ1-1,TRBV12-5,once,NA,TGTGCTAGTGGTTTGGGGACATCGAACACTGAAGCTTTCTTT,CASGLGTSNTEAFF
TRBJ1-1,TRBV15,NA,NA,TGTGCCACCAGCAGAGATCGGGGGGCCGGCACTGAAGCTTTCTTT,CATSRDRGAGTEAFF
TRBJ1-3,TRBV25-1,NA,TRBD1,TGTGCCAGCAGTGGGCCTCAGGGGGCCTCCATATATTTT,CASSGPQGASIYF
TRBJ1-6,TRBV2,NA,NA,TGTGCCAGCAGCCCCGACAGGCCCTATAATTCACCCCTCCACTTT,CASSPDRPYNSPLHF
TRBJ2-2,TRBV24-1,NA,TRBD1,TGTGCCACCAGTGATCCGGGGGACAGGGGTGCCGGGGAGCTGTTTTTT,CATSDPGDRGAGELFF